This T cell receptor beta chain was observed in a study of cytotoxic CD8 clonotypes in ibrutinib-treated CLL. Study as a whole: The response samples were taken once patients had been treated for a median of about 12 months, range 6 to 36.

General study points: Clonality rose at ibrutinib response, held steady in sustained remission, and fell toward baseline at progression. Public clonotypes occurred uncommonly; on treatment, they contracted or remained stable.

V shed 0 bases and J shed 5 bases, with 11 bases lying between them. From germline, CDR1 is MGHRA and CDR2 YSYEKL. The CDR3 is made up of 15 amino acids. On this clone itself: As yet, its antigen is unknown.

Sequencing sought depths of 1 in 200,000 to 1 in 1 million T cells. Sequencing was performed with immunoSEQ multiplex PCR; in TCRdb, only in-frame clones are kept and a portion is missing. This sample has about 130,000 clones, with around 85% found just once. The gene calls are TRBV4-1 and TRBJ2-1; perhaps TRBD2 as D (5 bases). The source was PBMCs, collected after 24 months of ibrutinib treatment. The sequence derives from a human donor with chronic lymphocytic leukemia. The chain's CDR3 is CASSQDVGLNNEQFF. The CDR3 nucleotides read TGCGCCAGCAGCCAAGATGTTGGACTGAACAATGAGCAGTTCTTC.